The source of this TCR beta chain is a study of cytotoxic CD8 clonotypes in ibrutinib-treated CLL. The overall study: Samples averaged roughly 280,000 productive templates and some 96,000 productive rearrangements.

Libraries were prepared by immunoSEQ multiplex PCR; TCRdb keeps only in-frame clonotypes and omits some of them. The sample includes 14,000 to 15,000 clones, approximately 58% of them seen just once. Of note for this clone: Its matching antigen is unknown.

Per germline, CDR1 SGHNT and CDR2 YYREEE (reference sequence). J gave up 7 bases and V 4 bases, and 8 bases lay outside the gene matches. The CDR3 sequence is 16 residues long. Findings and limits, study-wide: Under treatment, the uncommon public clonotypes either contracted or remained stable. Clonality (at baseline) was higher than in age-matched healthy donors and tracked circulating CD8+ T-cell counts.

This receptor was obtained from a human donor with chronic lymphocytic leukemia. This specimen consisted of PBMCs, obtained before ibrutinib treatment. The chain is built from TRBV5-4 and TRBJ1-4, with 12 bases matching TRBD1. CDR3: CASSQGQGADGEKLFF. CDR3 bases: TGTGCCAGCAGCCAGGGACAGGGGGCCGATGGTGAAAAACTGTTTTTT.